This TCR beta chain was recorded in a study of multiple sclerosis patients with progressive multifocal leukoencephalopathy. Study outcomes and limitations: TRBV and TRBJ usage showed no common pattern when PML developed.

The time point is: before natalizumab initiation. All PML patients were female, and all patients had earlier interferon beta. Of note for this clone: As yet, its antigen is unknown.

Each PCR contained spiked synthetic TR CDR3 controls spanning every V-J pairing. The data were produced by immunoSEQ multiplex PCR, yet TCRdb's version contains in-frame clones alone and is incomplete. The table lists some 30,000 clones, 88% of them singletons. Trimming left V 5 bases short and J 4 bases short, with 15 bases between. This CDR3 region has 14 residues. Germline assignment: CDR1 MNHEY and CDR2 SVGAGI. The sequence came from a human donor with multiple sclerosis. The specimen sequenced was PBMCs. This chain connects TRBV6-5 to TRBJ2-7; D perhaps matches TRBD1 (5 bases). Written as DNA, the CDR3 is TGTGCCAGCAGTGAAGGGGCGGCTGATTACGAGCAGTACTTC. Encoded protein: CASSEGAADYEQYF.